Reported below is one T cell receptor (beta chain). Its specificity is unknown. The protocol was immunoSEQ multiplex PCR, while the TCRdb copy is restricted to in-frame clones and leaves out a portion. Of approximately 1.1 million clones in the sample, 75% to 85% were seen once. The sample originates from a study of shared clonotypes between healthy human individuals. The study's findings and limits: The authors expected sequencing depth to affect clonotype sharing among donors. On the whole, naive subsets had larger estimated richness than memory subsets had.

CDR1 is KGHSH, CDR2 LQKENI, per germline. V was trimmed by 2 bases and J by 6 bases, leaving 16 bases between them. The CDR3 runs 15 residues. Sequenced: memory CD4+ T cells from PBMCs. Subset reported: CD45RA-negative fraction. The V call is TRBV18, the J call TRBJ1-1; D gene ambiguous. This receptor was obtained from a man aged 18 to 35 in good health. Some clones in this sample may be carry-over from other donors' samples. This chain's CDR3 is CASSPDPGGGAEAFF. The CDR3 nucleotides read TGTGCCAGCTCACCAGATCCGGGAGGCGGGGCTGAAGCTTTCTTT.